Presented here are 3 T cell receptor beta chains from one specimen sequenced in a study of blood T cell repertoires in COVID-19. The table came from immunoSEQ multiplex PCR; TCRdb's copy has only in-frame clones and leaves some out. This table holds 55,000 to 80,000 clones, roughly 91% found once. Sample: peripheral blood. The receptors here all came from a human donor in a cohort sampled during active COVID-19.

The V and J genes are TRBV27 and TRBJ2-2; 8 bases are a match to TRBD1. The CDR3 totals 14 residues. Germline V gene lookup returns CDR1 MNHEY and CDR2 SMNVEV (reference sequence). The trim removed 6 bases at V and 6 bases at J, leaving 6 bases unmatched. In DNA form, the CDR3 reads TGTGCCAGCAGCAGGGGGCGCGTTGCCGGGGAGCTGTTTTTT. It specifies CASSRGRVAGELFF.

Only one count was recorded for this clone. This rearrangement joins TRBV12-5 to TRBJ2-7, with 8 bases that match TRBD1. CDR3 length: 15 residues. V shed 5 bases and J 3 bases; nucleotides not matched to a gene: 9. Germline V gives CDR1 LGHNT, CDR2 FRNRAP. Here the CDR3 reads CASGTAGTGNYEQYF. CDR3 in DNA: TGTGCTAGTGGTACAGCCGGGACAGGCAACTACGAGCAGTACTTC. The whole variable domain, remainder taken from reference TRBV12-5 and TRBJ2-7, is DARVTQTPRHKVTEMGQEVTMRCQPILGHNTVFWYRQTMMQGLELLAYFRNRAPLDDSGMPKDRFSAEMPDATLATLKIQPSEPRDSAVYFCASGTAGTGNYEQYFGPGTRLTVT.

This clone appeared a few times. The chain links TRBV5-1 to TRBJ1-2, with D hard to call. The germline V and J ends were trimmed by 4 bases and 4 bases, with 17 bases remaining between them. The germline gives CDR1 SGHRS, CDR2 YFSETQ. The CDR3 runs to 15 residues. CDR3 sequence (DNA): TGCGCCAGCAGCCCAGATGTAGCATCTGGCTATGGCTACACCTTC. Its translation is CASSPDVASGYGYTF.